This T cell receptor (beta chain) originates from a study of control samples from healthy donors and cancer patients (dated by TCRdb to about 2020). Concerning this clone itself: The antigen this receptor binds is unknown. Per-base quality was not reported, and no clone a single base away is much larger than it.

Taken from cysteine to phenylalanine, the CDR3 has 13 residues. Only CDR3 DNA is held: 39 bases, read in frame from base 1. The CDR1 and CDR2 encoded by the germline V gene are SQVTM and ANQGSEA. The junction shows trimming of 3 bases on V and 0 bases on J, plus 5 bases between the germline ends. Library prep was done by the immunoSEQ multiplex PCR assay. In its TCRdb copy, this immuneACCESS table keeps in-frame sequences only and misses some clones. Where compared with another copy, unresolved V genes explain less than half of these, and the others have no known cause. The sample has roughly 140,000 clones on record, around 90% of them singletons. The ten largest clones represent around 4.9% of the sample.

Specimen: blood. This sequence was found in a man aged 30-40 years in good health. The chain links TRBV29-1 with TRBJ1-4, with no confidently assigned D gene. The nucleotide sequence reads as follows: TGCAGCGTTGAGCTTGCAACTAATGAAAAACTGTTTTTT. Its product reads: CSVELATNEKLFF.